These 3 T cell receptor beta chains were all obtained from the same sample, sequenced in a study of blood T cell repertoires in COVID-19. The repertoire was sequenced with immunoSEQ multiplex PCR; TCRdb's copy has only in-frame clones and lacks some. Of about 120,000 clones in the sample, 85% are singletons; the top ten hold about a tenth. The sample taken for sequencing was peripheral blood. These receptors were obtained from a man older than 75 with acute or convalescent COVID-19.

This clone was seen a handful of times. The rearrangement links TRBV6-5 to TRBJ2-3; D is unresolved. V was shortened by 0 bases and J by 2 bases, with 6 bases between the two germline ends. The germline gives CDR1 MNHEY, CDR2 SVGAGI. The CDR3 totals 14 residues. DNA of the CDR3: TGTGCCAGCAGTTACTCTCAGGCCACAGATACGCAGTATTTT. This sequence encodes CASSYSQATDTQYF.

This clone came up once. The chain links TRBV19 to TRBJ1-6, with TRBD1 as a possible D gene (5 bases). Germline lookup yields CDR1 LNHDA and CDR2 SQIVND (reference sequence). Trimming removed 5 bases from V and 0 bases from J, with 14 bases in between. This CDR3 has 17 amino acids. The CDR3, as DNA: TGTGCCAGTAGTTCAACAGGACCTAGCTCCTATAATTCACCCCTCCACTTT. This codes for CASSSTGPSSYNSPLHF.

This clone is a singleton in its sample. V is TRBV28 and J is TRBJ1-5, with 7 bases fitting TRBD1. CDR1 is MDHEN and CDR2 is SYDVKM in the germline V gene. Trimming at V came to 7 bases and at J to 7 bases, leaving 13 bases not matched to a gene. The CDR3 covers 15 residues. The CDR3 nucleotides are TGTGCCAGCACCCAGGGGGGAAAGGTGATCCAGCCCCAGCATTTT. Its protein is CASTQGGKVIQPQHF.